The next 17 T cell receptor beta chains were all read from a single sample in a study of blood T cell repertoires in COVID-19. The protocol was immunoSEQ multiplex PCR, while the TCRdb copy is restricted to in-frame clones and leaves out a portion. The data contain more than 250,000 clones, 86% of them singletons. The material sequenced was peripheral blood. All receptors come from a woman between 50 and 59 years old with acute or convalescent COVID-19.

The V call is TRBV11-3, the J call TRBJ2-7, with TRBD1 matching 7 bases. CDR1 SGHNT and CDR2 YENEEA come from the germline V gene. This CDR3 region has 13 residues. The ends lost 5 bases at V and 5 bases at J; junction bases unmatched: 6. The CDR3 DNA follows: TGTGCCAGCAGCACTGACAGGGACCACGAGCAGTACTTC. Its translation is CASSTDRDHEQYF.

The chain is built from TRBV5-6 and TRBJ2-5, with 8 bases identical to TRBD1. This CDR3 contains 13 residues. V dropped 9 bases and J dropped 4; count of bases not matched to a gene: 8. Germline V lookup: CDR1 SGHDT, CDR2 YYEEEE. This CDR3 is CATEQGGGETQYF. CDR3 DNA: TGTGCCACCGAACAGGGGGGAGGAGAGACCCAGTACTTC.

This CDR3 is CASSRTSGRSSYNEQFF. DNA for the CDR3: TGTGCCAGCAGTCGGACTAGCGGGAGGAGCTCCTACAATGAGCAGTTCTTC. The chain uses TRBV6-6 and TRBJ2-1; TRBD2 agrees at 14 bases. This CDR3 contains 17 residues. The V segment lost 5 bases and the J segment 0 bases; nucleotides outside the gene matches: 3. CDR1 and CDR2 (germline): MNHNY, SVGAGI (reference sequence).

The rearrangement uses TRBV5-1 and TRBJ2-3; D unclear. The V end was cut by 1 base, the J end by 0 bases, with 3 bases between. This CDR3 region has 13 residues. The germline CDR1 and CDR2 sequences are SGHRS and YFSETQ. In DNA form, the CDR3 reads TGCGCCAGCAGCTTGTCTAGCACAGATACGCAGTATTTT. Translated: CASSLSSTDTQYF.

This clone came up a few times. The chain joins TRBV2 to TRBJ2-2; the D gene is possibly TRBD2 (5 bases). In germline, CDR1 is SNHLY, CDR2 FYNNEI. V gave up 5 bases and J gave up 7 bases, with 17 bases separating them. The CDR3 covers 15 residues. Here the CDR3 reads CASSIQDRRYGELFF. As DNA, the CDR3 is TGTGCCAGCAGTATCCAGGACCGGAGGTACGGGGAGCTGTTTTTT.

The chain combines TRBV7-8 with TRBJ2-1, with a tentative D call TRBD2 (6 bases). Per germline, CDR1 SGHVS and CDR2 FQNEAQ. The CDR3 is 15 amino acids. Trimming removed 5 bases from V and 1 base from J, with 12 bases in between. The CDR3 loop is CASSRGAGSYNEQFF. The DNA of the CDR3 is TGTGCCAGCAGCCGAGGCGCGGGATCCTACAATGAGCAGTTCTTC.

In nucleotides, the CDR3 is TGTGCCAGCAGCCCCGGAGCCTCTGGAAACACCATATATTTT. It yields the protein CASSPGASGNTIYF. The chain recombines TRBV3-1 (or the pseudogene TRBV3-2) with TRBJ1-3, with no clear D. The CDR3 is 14 residues long. CDR1 and CDR2 from the germline V gene are LGHDT and YNNKEL (reference sequence). V gave up 4 bases and J gave up 0 bases, with 7 bases separating them.

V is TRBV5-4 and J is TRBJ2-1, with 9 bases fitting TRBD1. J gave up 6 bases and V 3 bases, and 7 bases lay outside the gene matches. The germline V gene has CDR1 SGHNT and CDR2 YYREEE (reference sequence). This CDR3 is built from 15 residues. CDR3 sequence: CASSSGQGLFNEQFF. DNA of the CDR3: TGTGCCAGCAGCTCGGGACAGGGTCTGTTCAATGAGCAGTTCTTC.

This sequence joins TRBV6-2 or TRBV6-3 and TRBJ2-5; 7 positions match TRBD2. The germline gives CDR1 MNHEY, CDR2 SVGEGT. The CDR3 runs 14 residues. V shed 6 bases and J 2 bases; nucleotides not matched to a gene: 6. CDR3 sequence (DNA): TGTGCCAGCAGCGGGATGGGGGGGCAAGAGACCCAGTACTTC. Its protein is CASSGMGGQETQYF.

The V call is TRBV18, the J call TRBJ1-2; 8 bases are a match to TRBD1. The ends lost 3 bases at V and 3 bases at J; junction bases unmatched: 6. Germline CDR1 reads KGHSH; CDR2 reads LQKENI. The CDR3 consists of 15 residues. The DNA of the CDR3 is TGTGCCAGCTCACCCGGGATGGACAGGGACTATGGCTACACCTTC. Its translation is CASSPGMDRDYGYTF.

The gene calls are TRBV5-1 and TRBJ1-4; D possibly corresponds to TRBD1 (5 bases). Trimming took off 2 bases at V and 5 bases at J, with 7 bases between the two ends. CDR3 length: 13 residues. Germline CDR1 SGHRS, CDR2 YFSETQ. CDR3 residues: CASSFDRNEKLFF. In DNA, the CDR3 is TGCGCCAGCAGCTTTGACAGAAATGAAAAACTGTTTTTT.

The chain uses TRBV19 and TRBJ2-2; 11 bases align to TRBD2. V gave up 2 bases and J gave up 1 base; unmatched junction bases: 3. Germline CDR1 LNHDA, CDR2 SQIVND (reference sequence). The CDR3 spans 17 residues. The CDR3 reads CASSIRLAGKNTGELFF. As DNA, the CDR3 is TGTGCCAGTAGTATAAGACTAGCGGGAAAGAACACCGGGGAGCTGTTTTTT.

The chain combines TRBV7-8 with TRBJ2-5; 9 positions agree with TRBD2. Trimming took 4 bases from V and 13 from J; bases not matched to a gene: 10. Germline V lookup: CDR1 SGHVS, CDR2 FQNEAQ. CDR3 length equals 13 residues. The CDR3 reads CASSSVAGAGGYF. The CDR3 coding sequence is TGTGCCAGCAGCTCCGTAGCGGGAGCAGGGGGGTACTTC.

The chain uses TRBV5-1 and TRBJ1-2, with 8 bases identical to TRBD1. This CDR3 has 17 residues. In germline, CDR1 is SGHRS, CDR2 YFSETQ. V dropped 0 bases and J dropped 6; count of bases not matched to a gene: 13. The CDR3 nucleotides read TGCGCCAGCAGCTTGGAATTGACAGGGGTAACCGACGATGGCTACACCTTC. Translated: CASSLELTGVTDDGYTF.

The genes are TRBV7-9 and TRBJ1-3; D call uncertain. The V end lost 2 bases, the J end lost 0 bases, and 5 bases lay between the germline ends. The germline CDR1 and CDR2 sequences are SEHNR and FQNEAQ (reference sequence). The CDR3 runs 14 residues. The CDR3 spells CASSLSSSGNTIYF. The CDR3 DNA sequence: TGTGCCAGCAGCTTATCGAGCTCTGGAAACACCATATATTTT. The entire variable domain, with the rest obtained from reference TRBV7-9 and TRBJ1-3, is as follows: DTGVSQNPRHKITKRGQNVTFRCDPISEHNRLYWYRQTLGQGPEFLTYFQNEAQLEKSRLLSDRFSAERPKGSFSTLEIQRTEQGDSAMYLCASSLSSSGNTIYFGEGSWLTVV.

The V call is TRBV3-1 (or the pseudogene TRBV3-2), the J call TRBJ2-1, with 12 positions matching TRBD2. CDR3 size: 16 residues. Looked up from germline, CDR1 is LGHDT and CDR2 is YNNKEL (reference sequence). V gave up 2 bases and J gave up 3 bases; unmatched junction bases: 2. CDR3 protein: CASSQLAGGLYNEQFF. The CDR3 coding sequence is TGTGCCAGCAGCCAACTAGCGGGAGGGCTCTACAATGAGCAGTTCTTC.

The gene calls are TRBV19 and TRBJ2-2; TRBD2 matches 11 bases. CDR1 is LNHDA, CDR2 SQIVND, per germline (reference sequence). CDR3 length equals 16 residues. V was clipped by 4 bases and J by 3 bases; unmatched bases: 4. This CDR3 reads CASSTSGRIYTGELFF. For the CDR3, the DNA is TGTGCCAGTAGTACTAGCGGGAGGATTTACACCGGGGAGCTGTTTTTT.